These 17 T cell receptor beta chains came from one sample sequenced in a study of CD8 T cells in ankylosing spondylitis. Study results and caveats: Ankylosing spondylitis blood appeared to be characterized by a TCR beta motif of roughly eight highly homologous variants.

The antigens these receptors bind are not known. TCRdb re-called the 5' RACE reads through MiXCR, storing one row per CDR3 protein. The repertoire holds roughly 470,000 distinct CDR3 sequences, with 25% to 30% as singletons. The sequencing sample was made of blood, either unsorted or a sorted T cell fraction (not recorded which). The receptors were sampled from a male donor with ankylosing spondylitis.

The chain has TRBV20-1 and TRBJ1-4; 8 bases are a match to TRBD1. The CDR3 is made up of 15 amino acids. V was pared by 4 bases and J by 2 bases, with 6 bases of the junction left unmatched. The germline gives CDR1 DFQATT, CDR2 SNEGSKA (reference sequence). The CDR3 coding sequence is TGCAGTGCTACCGGACAGGGTTCCACTAATGAAAAACTGTTTTTT. Amino acids: CSATGQGSTNEKLFF.

V is TRBV12-3 or TRBV12-4 and J is TRBJ1-2; 8 bases match TRBD1. J was trimmed by 5 bases and V by 7 bases; bases with no gene match: 9. This CDR3 has 14 residues. The CDR3 nucleotides read TGTGCCAGCACCTCTTTGACAGGGGATTATGGCTACACCTTC. Its protein is CASTSLTGDYGYTF.

V and J are TRBV19 and TRBJ1-5; the D gene is possibly TRBD1 (5 bases). There are 12 residues in the CDR3. V was trimmed by 9 bases and J by 5 bases, leaving 11 bases between them. CDR1 is LNHDA and CDR2 is SQIVND in the germline V gene (reference sequence). The DNA of the CDR3 is TGTGCCAGCCGGGACCTAGATCAGCCCCAGCATTTT. It yields the protein CASRDLDQPQHF.

This clonotype came up a few times. This CDR3 reads CSVFGTASNYGYTF. DNA for the CDR3: TGCAGCGTCTTCGGGACAGCATCTAACTATGGCTACACCTTC. This sequence joins TRBV29-1 and TRBJ1-2; 7 bases agree with TRBD1. This CDR3 region has 14 residues. Germline V lookup: CDR1 SQVTM, CDR2 ANQGSEA. The V gene end was trimmed by 6 bases and the J gene end by 0 bases; junction bases not matched to a gene: 7.

The chain combines TRBV11-2 with TRBJ2-5; D is possibly TRBD2 (6 bases). Germline V gene data show CDR1 as SGHAT and CDR2 as FQNNGV. V was pared by 0 bases and J by 5 bases, with 13 bases between. The CDR3 is 15 residues long. As DNA, the CDR3 is TGTGCCAGCAGCTTAGATGCGGGATGGATGGAGACCCAGTACTTC. It specifies CASSLDAGWMETQYF.

This rearrangement joins TRBV7-8 to TRBJ2-1; 11 bases match TRBD2. This CDR3 spans 15 amino acids. Germline loops: CDR1 SGHVS, CDR2 FQNEAQ. V dropped 0 bases and J dropped 13; count of bases not matched to a gene: 8. The CDR3 is CASSLALAGERRQFF. CDR3 DNA sequence: TGTGCCAGCAGCTTAGCACTAGCGGGAGAGAGGAGACAGTTCTTC.

The J gene is TRBJ2-3, the V gene TRBV24-1, with D possibly matching TRBD2 (7 bases). There are 15 residues in the CDR3. V was clipped by 8 bases and J by 2 bases, with 16 bases between them. Germline V gene sequence: CDR1 KGHDR, CDR2 SFDVKD. As DNA, the CDR3 is TGTGCCACCACCCCGGGGGGCTGGGACACAGATACGCAGTATTTT. Protein sequence: CATTPGGWDTDTQYF.

The CDR3: CASSPRTLGSYEQYF. The CDR3 coding sequence is TGTGCCAGCAGCCCCCGGACTCTGGGCTCCTACGAGCAGTACTTC. V and J are TRBV7-6 and TRBJ2-7; TRBD2 is a possible D gene (5 bases). The germline V and J ends were trimmed by 5 bases and 0 bases, with 14 bases remaining between them. This CDR3 region has 15 residues. CDR1 and CDR2 (germline): SGHVS, FNYEAQ.

This clonotype has at least ten counts. J is TRBJ2-5 and V is TRBV2; the D gene is possibly TRBD2 (6 bases). The CDR3 extends over 13 amino acids. Germline V CDR1 and CDR2: SNHLY, FYNNEI. Trimming shortened V by 6 bases and J by 0 bases, and 8 bases separated the two germline ends. CDR3 sequence: CASSGDYQETQYF. As DNA, the CDR3 is TGTGCCAGCAGCGGGGACTACCAAGAGACCCAGTACTTC.

The chain couples TRBV6-1 to TRBJ2-1; D ambiguous. The CDR3 runs to 9 residues. Germline CDR1 MNHNS, CDR2 SASEGT. Trimming stripped 11 bases from V and 8 bases from J, with 7 bases between. CDR3 sequence (DNA): TGTGCCCCCGGGCATGAGCAGTTCTTC. Its translation is CAPGHEQFF.

This clonotype was counted a few times. This chain connects TRBV6-6 to TRBJ2-5; no clear D gene. Trimming removed 6 bases at V and 5 bases at J, with 7 bases between. This CDR3 is 11 amino acids long. The germline CDR1 and CDR2 sequences are MNHNY and SVGAGI (reference sequence). CDR3 amino acids: CASRGWETQYF. CDR3 bases: TGTGCCAGCAGGGGCTGGGAGACCCAGTACTTC.

The V and J genes are TRBV11-2 and TRBJ2-2; TRBD2 matches 9 bases. Germline V CDR1 and CDR2: SGHAT, FQNNGV. Trimming cost V 1 base and J 6 bases; bases outside gene matches: 15. The CDR3 has 19 residues. CDR3 region: CASSLVLGSGRRSAGELFF. Written as DNA, the CDR3 is TGTGCCAGCAGCTTAGTCTTGGGTAGCGGGAGAAGGAGCGCCGGGGAGCTGTTTTTT.

This sequence joins TRBV7-8 and TRBJ1-6, with TRBD1 matching over 7 bases. Germline CDR1 is SGHVS and CDR2 is FQNEAQ. Germline trimming cut 5 bases from V and 9 bases from J; bases unmatched to any gene: 10. The CDR3 length is 15 residues. The CDR3: CASSHSGGGSSPLHF. CDR3 bases: TGTGCCAGCAGCCACAGTGGAGGGGGCAGTTCACCCCTCCACTTT.

Written as DNA, the CDR3 is TGTGCCAGCAGCACAATAGGCGGCTACACCTTC. This codes for CASSTIGGYTF. This rearrangement joins TRBV3-1 to TRBJ1-2; no definite D call. The CDR3 sequence is 11 residues long. Trimming took 5 bases from V and 8 from J, leaving 9 bases between them. Germline CDR1 reads LGHDT; CDR2 reads YNNKEL (reference sequence).

This clonotype has at least ten counts. This rearrangement joins TRBV4-1 to TRBJ1-1; D perhaps matches TRBD1 (5 bases). Trimming cost V 3 bases and J 1 base, with 12 bases left between them. Germline V gene data show CDR1 as MGHRA and CDR2 as YSYEKL. The CDR3 length is 15 residues. The CDR3 is CASSHPRGRNTEAFF. Here the CDR3 DNA reads TGCGCCAGCAGCCACCCCCGGGGGAGGAACACTGAAGCTTTCTTT.

This clonotype was seen more than once but under ten times. V gene TRBV7-9 combines with J gene TRBJ2-5, with a possible D match to TRBD2 (6 bases). This CDR3 spans 14 amino acids. V shed 4 bases and J shed 7 bases, with 16 bases lying between them. The germline V gene encodes CDR1 SEHNR and CDR2 FQNEAQ (reference sequence). CDR3 amino acids: CASSSGTPVGTQYF. The CDR3 DNA reads as TGTGCCAGCAGCTCTGGGACTCCGGTAGGGACCCAGTACTTC.

The CDR3 loop reads CASSLIAGLDTQYF. The CDR3 DNA sequence: TGTGCCAGCAGTTTAATTGCAGGGTTGGATACGCAGTATTTT. The genes are TRBV12-3 or TRBV12-4 and TRBJ2-3, with a tentative D call TRBD1 (5 bases). CDR3 length: 14 residues. V was shortened by 2 bases and J by 6 bases, with 12 bases between the two germline ends.